These 21 T cell receptor beta chains were sequenced from one sample in a study of blood T cell repertoires in COVID-19 (TCRdb year 2020). Libraries were prepared through the immunoSEQ multiplex PCR assay. Here the immuneACCESS table is served through TCRdb, limited to in-frame sequences with V and J called. Missing clones are a known gap in these copies; in checked studies unresolved V genes cover under half, and the rest lacks a known reason. This sample has 150,000 to 200,000 clones in its table, and about 89% of those were observed once. Approximately 0.8% of the sample rests with the top ten. Sequenced: PBMCs or T cells enriched from blood (not recorded which). The receptors here all came from a woman aged 18-29 years who had recovered from COVID-19.

This chain connects TRBV2 to TRBJ2-3, with 7 bases lining up with TRBD2. This CDR3 is built from 17 residues. Losses at the gene ends were 0 bases for V and 3 bases for J; bases not matched to a gene: 9. Germline assignment: CDR1 SNHLY and CDR2 FYNNEI. The CDR3 DNA reads TGTGCCAGCAGTGAAGCGCTTCTAGCGGCGATGACAGATACGCAGTATTTT. Protein sequence: CASSEALLAAMTDTQYF. Full variable domain (outside the CDR3, taken from reference TRBV2 and TRBJ2-3): EPEVTQTPSHQVTQMGQEVILRCVPISNHLYFYWYRQILGQKVEFLVSFYNNEISEKSEIFDDQFSVERPDGSNFTLKIRSTKLEDSAMYFCASSEALLAAMTDTQYFGPGTRLTVL.

This clone was recorded once. The J gene is TRBJ2-1, the V gene TRBV30, with 8 nucleotides matching TRBD1. Looked up from germline, CDR1 is GTSNPN and CDR2 is SVGIG (reference sequence). The CDR3 is 14 residues long. Losses at the gene ends were 2 bases for V and 8 bases for J; bases not matched to a gene: 8. CDR3 nucleotides: TGTGCCTGGAGTACCGGGACAGGTTGGTATGAGCAGTTCTTC. Amino acids: CAWSTGTGWYEQFF. The variable domain in full, completed from reference TRBV30 and TRBJ2-1, reads SQTIHQWPATLVQPVGSPLSLECTVEGTSNPNLYWYRQAAGRGLQLLFYSVGIGQISSEVPQNLSASRPQDRQFILSSKKLLLSDSGFYLCAWSTGTGWYEQFFGPGTRLTVL.

The chain employs TRBV7-9 and TRBJ2-7, with 9 bases matching TRBD2. The CDR3 runs to 14 residues. Looked up from germline, CDR1 is SEHNR and CDR2 is FQNEAQ (reference sequence). V shed 2 bases, J shed 9 bases, and the junction held 8 bases outside the gene matches. The CDR3 coding sequence is TGTGCCAGCAGCTTACCGCGGGAGGGCTTGGTGCAGTACTTC. This translates into CASSLPREGLVQYF.

The chain employs TRBV2 and TRBJ2-7; 9 positions agree with TRBD2. J was trimmed by 6 bases and V by 7 bases; bases with no gene match: 13. Germline loops: CDR1 SNHLY, CDR2 FYNNEI. CDR3 length: 15 residues. The chain's CDR3 is CASTETGTSPSEQYF. The CDR3 nucleotides are TGTGCCAGCACCGAAACCGGGACTAGCCCATCCGAGCAGTACTTC.

The chain employs TRBV28 and TRBJ2-6; D is uncertain. Germline-derived CDR1 and CDR2 are MDHEN and SYDVKM. The ends were cut back, 7 bases at V and 0 bases at J, with 19 bases in the middle. The CDR3 extends over 18 amino acids. CDR3 bases: TGTGCCAGCACCGGATTGACTCCTTTCCACTCTGGGGCCAACGTCCTGACTTTC. This codes for CASTGLTPFHSGANVLTF.

This chain uses TRBV27 with TRBJ2-7; TRBD1 aligns across 7 bases. CDR1 is MNHEY and CDR2 is SMNVEV in the germline V gene (reference sequence). The CDR3 is made up of 13 amino acids. V was pared by 8 bases and J by 1 base, with 5 bases of the junction left unmatched. For the CDR3, the DNA is TGTGCCAGCGGGCCGGACAGGTCCTACGAGCAGTACTTC. It yields the protein CASGPDRSYEQYF.

J is TRBJ1-2 and V is TRBV4-1; unclear D gene. Between the trimmed V and J ends, which lost 3 bases and 4 bases, there was a span of 6 bases. The CDR3 spans 12 residues. Germline CDR1 is MGHRA and CDR2 is YSYEKL. The CDR3: CASSHQFYGYTF. The CDR3 DNA follows: TGCGCCAGCAGCCATCAGTTCTATGGCTACACCTTC.

CDR3 sequence reads: CASSKDLRETQYF. CDR3 DNA sequence: TGTGCCAGCAGCAAGGACTTGAGGGAGACCCAGTACTTC. The chain joins TRBV5-4 to TRBJ2-5, with D maybe TRBD2 (5 bases). V was pared by 4 bases and J by 5 bases, with 12 bases between. This CDR3 spans 13 amino acids. Germline V CDR1 and CDR2: SGHNT, YYREEE (reference sequence).

This clone occurred a few times. This rearrangement joins TRBV7-8 to TRBJ1-6, with D unclear. The CDR3 sequence is 15 residues long. The V gene's germline CDR1 is SGHVS and CDR2 FQNEAQ. Between the trimmed V and J ends, which lost 3 bases and 0 bases, there was a span of 6 bases. CDR3 nucleotide sequence: TGTGCCAGCAGCTTCTCGGGCTCCTATAATTCACCCCTCCACTTT. This gives the protein CASSFSGSYNSPLHF.

This clone was recorded once. The chain recombines TRBV4-1 with TRBJ2-1, with D tentatively TRBD2 (5 bases). The V gene lost 4 bases and the J gene lost 5 bases, with 18 bases spanning the gap. The CDR3 covers 16 residues. Looked up from germline, CDR1 is MGHRA and CDR2 is YSYEKL. The CDR3 DNA reads as TGCGCCAGCAGCCCAAAGACCGGGCGGGCCAACAATGAGCAGTTCTTC. Encoded protein: CASSPKTGRANNEQFF.

In its sample, this clone was seen a few times. CDR3 sequence: CSASLTGSEQYF. In DNA form, the CDR3 reads TGCAGCGCCTCGCTGACAGGGAGCGAGCAGTACTTC. This chain links TRBV29-1 with TRBJ2-7, with 7 nucleotides matching TRBD1. This CDR3 spans 12 amino acids. J gave up 6 bases and V 7 bases, and 9 bases lay outside the gene matches. CDR1 and CDR2 (germline): SQVTM, ANQGSEA.

A single count supports this clone. The rearrangement joins TRBV3-1 (or the pseudogene TRBV3-2) to TRBJ2-3; 10 bases are a match to TRBD2. Germline V gene lookup returns CDR1 LGHDT and CDR2 YNNKEL (reference sequence). The CDR3 has 15 residues. The junction had 11 bases not matched to a gene; V was cut back by 4 bases and J by 10 bases. CDR3 in amino acids: CASSPGLAEHRAQYF. The CDR3 DNA reads TGTGCCAGCAGCCCCGGACTAGCGGAACACCGTGCGCAGTATTTT.

This clone was seen once. The chain combines TRBV5-1 with TRBJ1-3; D unresolved. With 5 bases removed from V and 12 bases from J, the gap between germline ends came to 12 bases. The CDR3 sequence is 11 residues long. Germline loops: CDR1 SGHRS, CDR2 YFSETQ. The CDR3: CASRSGPVIYF. As DNA, the CDR3 is TGCGCCAGCAGGAGCGGCCCCGTCATATATTTT. Full variable domain (rest looked up from reference TRBV5-1 and TRBJ1-3): KAGVTQTPRYLIKTRGQQVTLSCSPISGHRSVSWYQQTPGQGLQFLFEYFSETQRNKGNFPGRFSGRQFSNSRSEMNVSTLELGDSALYLCASRSGPVIYFGEGSWLTVV.

The sample holds one count of this clone. V and J are TRBV3-1 (or the pseudogene TRBV3-2) and TRBJ2-7; 8 bases agree with TRBD2. Looked up from germline, CDR1 is LGHDT and CDR2 is YNNKEL (reference sequence). The CDR3 covers 14 residues. With V trimmed by 2 bases and J by 3 bases, 3 bases remained unmatched. CDR3 in DNA: TGTGCCAGCAGCCAACCGGGAGGGGTCTACGAGCAGTACTTC. Translating it yields CASSQPGGVYEQYF.

J is TRBJ2-2 and V is TRBV5-4, with 10 bases aligning to TRBD1. The CDR3 runs to 16 residues. Germline trimming cut 4 bases from V and 4 bases from J; bases unmatched to any gene: 7. Germline CDR1 SGHNT, CDR2 YYREEE (reference sequence). The chain's CDR3 is CASSVDRGRRTGELFF. DNA for the CDR3: TGTGCCAGCAGCGTCGACAGGGGGCGACGCACCGGGGAGCTGTTTTTT.

This chain connects TRBV28 to TRBJ2-3; TRBD1 matches at 10 bases. The CDR3 runs 14 residues. Germline V gene lookup returns CDR1 MDHEN and CDR2 SYDVKM. With V trimmed by 10 bases and J by 2 bases, 6 bases remained unmatched. The CDR3 region is CANSGTGDTDTQYF. CDR3 sequence (DNA): TGTGCCAACTCCGGGACAGGGGACACAGATACGCAGTATTTT. The entire variable domain, with the rest obtained from reference TRBV28 and TRBJ2-3, is as follows: DVKVTQSSRYLVKRTGEKVFLECVQDMDHENMFWYRQDPGLGLRLIYFSYDVKMKEKGDIPEGYSVSREKKERFSLILESASTNQTSMYLCANSGTGDTDTQYFGPGTRLTVL.

The chain couples TRBV7-6 to TRBJ2-1; TRBD2 agrees at 11 bases. The J segment lost 10 bases and the V segment lost 6 bases, leaving 8 bases of the junction unmatched. The CDR3 is made up of 14 amino acids. CDR1 and CDR2 from the germline V gene are SGHVS and FNYEAQ. The CDR3 spells CASRQTSGTQEQFF. In DNA form, the CDR3 reads TGTGCCAGCAGACAGACTAGCGGGACCCAGGAGCAGTTCTTC.

This chain uses TRBV20-1 with TRBJ2-3, with D perhaps matching TRBD2 (6 bases). The CDR3 is 13 amino acids. V was trimmed by 3 bases and J by 4 bases, leaving 11 bases between them. Germline values: CDR1 DFQATT, CDR2 SNEGSKA (reference sequence). In nucleotides, the CDR3 is TGCAGTGCTAGTCGACTAGTGGCAGATACGCAGTATTTT. Protein sequence: CSASRLVADTQYF.

The chain couples TRBV10-3 to TRBJ2-7, with unresolved D. The CDR3 loop spans 14 amino acids. CDR1 is ENHRY and CDR2 is SYGVKD in the germline V gene. Trimming cost V 10 bases and J 0 bases, with 16 bases left between them. CDR3 amino acids: CATSRGGNSYEQYF. The CDR3 DNA is TGTGCCACCTCCCGTGGCGGAAACTCCTACGAGCAGTACTTC.

This sequence joins TRBV9 and TRBJ2-3; 7 bases align to TRBD1. The CDR3 runs to 19 residues. Germline V gene lookup returns CDR1 SGDLS and CDR2 YYNGEE. J gave up 4 bases and V 0 bases, and 17 bases lay outside the gene matches. Written as DNA, the CDR3 is TGTGCCAGCAGCGTAGATACAGGGGAGCGGAACCATATACCAGATACGCAGTATTTT. This gives the protein CASSVDTGERNHIPDTQYF.

The J gene is TRBJ2-1, the V gene TRBV11-2; maybe TRBD2 (6 bases). Germline V CDR1 and CDR2: SGHAT, FQNNGV. This CDR3 is 16 amino acids long. V was cut by 1 base and J by 2 bases, with 12 bases left in between. CDR3 in amino acids: CASSLGAPGAYNEQFF. As DNA, the CDR3 is TGTGCCAGCAGCTTAGGCGCTCCGGGAGCCTACAATGAGCAGTTCTTC.